The 5 T cell receptor beta chains listed next were all sequenced from one sample in a study of circulating CD8 cells and anti-PD-1 response in melanoma. From live CD3+CD8+TCRalphabeta+ cells, four PD-1 and/or TIGIT subsets were sorted. TCR libraries were prepared from roughly 15 ng of total RNA with the QIAseq Immune Repertoire TCR panel. TCRdb re-called the reads with MiXCR, one entry per CDR3 protein. The table has 1,500 to 2,000 distinct CDR3 sequences, about 6.4% seen once. The starting material was CD8+ T cells from PBMCs, obtained at baseline or after one month of anti-PD-1 therapy (not recorded which). The receptor source for this set is a human donor with melanoma.

Relative to its sample, this clonotype is medium-sized. V usage is TRBV4-1 and J usage is TRBJ1-1; D call uncertain. Germline CDR1 is MGHRA and CDR2 is YSYEKL. The CDR3 runs 12 residues. Trimming removed 1 base from V and 7 bases from J, with 7 bases in between. For the CDR3, the DNA is TGCGCCAGCAGCCAAGGATCCAATGAAGCTTTCTTT. Its translation is CASSQGSNEAFF.

By sample fraction, this clonotype is medium-sized. The rearrangement uses TRBV28 and TRBJ2-2; tentatively, D is TRBD1 (6 bases). V gave up 7 bases and J gave up 3 bases, with 15 bases separating them. CDR1 is MDHEN and CDR2 is SYDVKM in the germline V gene. The CDR3 has 15 amino acids. The CDR3 loop reads CASNQGRMDTGELFF. Written as DNA, the CDR3 is TGTGCCAGCAATCAGGGGAGAATGGACACCGGGGAGCTGTTTTTT.

Within the sample, this clonotype is large (0.1 to 1%). The chain joins TRBV5-4 to TRBJ2-3; D is unresolved. The germline V and J ends were trimmed by 4 bases and 6 bases, with 9 bases remaining between them. Germline V gene sequence: CDR1 SGHNT, CDR2 YYREEE (reference sequence). The CDR3 runs 12 residues. The CDR3 spells CASSVSLDTQYF. The DNA of the CDR3 is TGTGCCAGCAGCGTATCTCTGGATACGCAGTATTTT.

By frequency in the sample, this clonotype is medium-sized (0.01 to 0.1%). The chain links TRBV28 to TRBJ2-7, with 7 nucleotides matching TRBD1. J lost 5 bases, V lost 4 bases, and 11 bases had no gene match. The CDR3 has 15 residues. CDR1 and CDR2 (germline): MDHEN, SYDVKM. CDR3 region: CASSSLDRVLNEQYF. The CDR3, as DNA: TGTGCCAGCAGTTCCCTCGACAGGGTTCTCAACGAGCAGTACTTC.

Details on this clonotype: A junction boundary mismatches the germline segment, possibly from a read error. The chain is built from TRBV5-4 and TRBJ2-2; tentatively, D is TRBD2 (5 bases). The CDR3 loop spans 15 amino acids. The germline V gene encodes CDR1 SGHNT and CDR2 YYREEE (reference sequence). CDR3 protein: CAGSLKRDYTGELFF. CDR3 bases: TGTGCCGGCAGCTTGAAACGGGATTACACCGGGGAGCTGTTTTTT.